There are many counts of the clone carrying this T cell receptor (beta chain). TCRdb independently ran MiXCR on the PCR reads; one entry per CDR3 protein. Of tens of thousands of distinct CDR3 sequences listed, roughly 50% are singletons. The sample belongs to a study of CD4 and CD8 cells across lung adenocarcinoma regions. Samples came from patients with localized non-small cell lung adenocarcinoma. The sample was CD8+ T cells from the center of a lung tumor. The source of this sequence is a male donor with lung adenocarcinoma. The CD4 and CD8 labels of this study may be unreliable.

The CDR3, as DNA: TGCGCCACCCTAATCTCCGGGACAGGACTTGATACGCAGTATTTT. Translation gives CATLISGTGLDTQYF. The chain combines TRBV10-2 with TRBJ2-3, with 8 bases aligning to TRBD1. The junction had 15 bases not matched to a gene; V was cut back by 10 bases and J by 6 bases. Germline assignment: CDR1 WSHSY and CDR2 SAAADI. The CDR3 is made up of 15 amino acids.